This T cell receptor (beta chain) is drawn from a study of tumor-infiltrating lymphocytes in oesophageal squamous cell carcinoma. The CDR3 consists of 13 residues. Trimming left V 3 bases short and J 2 bases short, with 8 bases between. The V gene's germline CDR1 is LGHNA and CDR2 YNFKEQ. TCRdb redid the calling of the PCR reads with MiXCR, one entry per CDR3 protein. The sample gives 12,000 or so distinct CDR3 sequences, 55% to 70% of which show up once; around 32% is in the top ten. The chain carries TRBV4-2 and TRBJ2-7, with D maybe TRBD1 (5 bases). Sample: esophageal tumor tissue. The sequence derives from a female donor with esophageal squamous cell carcinoma. The CDR3 nucleotides are TGTGCCAGCAGCCAGCAAGGGGCCTACGAGCAGTACTTC. Protein sequence: CASSQQGAYEQYF.